This T cell receptor beta chain was observed in a study of blood T cells in healthy people across ages. Study-wide context: Template-switching capture recovered about one barcoded beta molecule per two T cells.

Total RNA was isolated from each sample in quantities of at least 5.5 micrograms. Primers used in a second PCR of roughly 7 to 12 cycles were a sample-barcoded 5' primer and a J-beta primer mix. TCRdb reprocessed the 5' RACE reads with MiXCR, giving one entry per CDR3 protein. The table has 700,000 or so distinct CDR3 sequences, around two fifths seen once; the top ten hold 30%. Study-level points and caveats: TCR beta diversity, measured per million T cells, fell in a roughly linear way with age. Higher naive T cell percentage went strongly together with higher TCR beta diversity.

Notes on this clonotype: What it recognizes is unknown.

The CDR3 totals 15 residues. Germline V gene data show CDR1 as LNHDA and CDR2 as SQIVND (reference sequence). V dropped 6 bases and J dropped 0 bases, with 14 bases sitting between them. The TCR comes from an elderly man in good health. The genes are TRBV19 and TRBJ1-1; TRBD1 might be the D (5 bases). Material for sequencing was blood. This CDR3 is CASRQPGGMNTEAFF. The CDR3 DNA sequence: TGTGCCAGTAGGCAGCCGGGGGGTATGAACACTGAAGCTTTCTTT.